One and the same sample provided the 20 T cell receptor beta chains below, sequenced in a study of read filtering for tumor transcriptome and immune sequencing. The library was built from about 0.4 ug RNA with molecular barcoded adaptors for alpha/delta and beta/gamma chains. TCRdb analysed the reads with MiXCR anew, one entry per CDR3 protein. This table holds about 58,000 distinct CDR3 sequences, around an eighth found once. The sequencing input was a population of CD138-negative cells sorted from bone marrow. The receptors were sampled from a donor aged 40 or over with multiple myeloma.

V is TRBV15 and J is TRBJ2-1; D gene ambiguous. Germline assignment: CDR1 LNHNV and CDR2 YYDKDF (reference sequence). This CDR3 region has 13 residues. Trimming took 0 bases from V and 9 from J, leaving 9 bases between them. Here the CDR3 reads CATSREETFEQFF. The CDR3 coding sequence is TGTGCCACCAGCAGAGAAGAGACATTTGAGCAGTTCTTC.

This clonotype has ten or more counts. The rearrangement joins TRBV7-9 to TRBJ2-7, with D unresolved. Germline V gives CDR1 SEHNR, CDR2 FQNEAQ (reference sequence). V lost 5 bases and J lost 0, with 14 bases in between. The CDR3 contains 15 residues. CDR3 amino acids: CASSPRGRVSYEQYF. The DNA for the CDR3 is TGTGCCAGCAGCCCCAGAGGCCGGGTCTCCTACGAGCAGTACTTC.

The sample holds many counts of this clonotype. Written as DNA, the CDR3 is TGCAGTCCTTCCACCGACAGGCGGCGGAGCTATGGCTACACCTTC. This sequence encodes CSPSTDRRRSYGYTF. The chain links TRBV20-1 to TRBJ1-2; possibly TRBD1 for D (6 bases). This CDR3 contains 15 residues. Trimming left V 8 bases short and J 4 bases short, with 23 bases between. Germline V gene sequence: CDR1 DFQATT, CDR2 SNEGSKA (reference sequence).

This clonotype was counted many times. The chain joins TRBV29-1 to TRBJ2-3; 9 nucleotides align to TRBD1. V dropped 4 bases and J dropped 5; count of bases not matched to a gene: 7. Germline CDR1 SQVTM, CDR2 ANQGSEA. The CDR3 has 14 residues. The CDR3 DNA sequence: TGCAGCGTTGGCGGGACAGGGTGGAAAGATACGCAGTATTTT. Amino acid sequence: CSVGGTGWKDTQYF.

This clonotype has a count of ten or more. The DNA of the CDR3 is TGCGCCAGCAGCTTTCTGGGGCTGGTCAATCAGCCCCAGCATTTT. Translated: CASSFLGLVNQPQHF. V gene TRBV5-1 combines with J gene TRBJ1-5, with D perhaps matching TRBD1 (5 bases). Germline V gives CDR1 SGHRS, CDR2 YFSETQ. Between the trimmed V and J ends, which lost 2 bases and 3 bases, there was a span of 12 bases. The length of the CDR3 is 15 residues.

There are a few counts of this clonotype. This chain connects TRBV5-1 to TRBJ2-6; tentatively, D is TRBD1 (5 bases). Trimming pared 7 bases from V and 2 bases from J, leaving 10 bases between. The CDR3 spans 14 residues. The germline CDR1 and CDR2 sequences are SGHRS and YFSETQ. The CDR3 DNA sequence: TGCGCCAGCGAAAAGACAGCTGGGGCCAACGTCCTGACTTTC. Protein sequence: CASEKTAGANVLTF.

The V gene is TRBV6-2 or TRBV6-3, the J gene TRBJ2-6; 7 nucleotides line up with TRBD1. Germline CDR1 and CDR2: MNHEY and SVGEGT. Trimming removed 6 bases from V and 1 base from J; junction bases left unmatched: 6. This CDR3 has 16 residues. The CDR3 DNA is TGTGCCAGCAGCTATAAACAGGGGTCTGGGGCCAACGTCCTGACTTTC. This codes for CASSYKQGSGANVLTF.

This clonotype was counted at least ten times. This chain connects TRBV12-3 or TRBV12-4 to TRBJ2-3, with D unclear. Trimming took off 7 bases at V and 6 bases at J, with 20 bases between the two ends. This CDR3 is built from 15 residues. The CDR3 coding sequence is TGTGCCAGCAACCAACAGCGTGGCAGGCTGGATACGCAGTATTTT. Protein product: CASNQQRGRLDTQYF.

This clonotype was counted many times. As DNA, the CDR3 is TGCGCCAGCAGCCAAGAAAGAGGACCCTACAATGAGCAGTTCTTC. It yields the protein CASSQERGPYNEQFF. The chain is built from TRBV4-1 and TRBJ2-1; D is uncertain. The germline gives CDR1 MGHRA, CDR2 YSYEKL. Trimming stripped 0 bases from V and 2 bases from J, with 8 bases between. The CDR3 spans 15 residues.

This clonotype was counted between two and nine times. The CDR3 sequence: CASSFDRRAGELFF. CDR3 sequence (DNA): TGTGCCAGCAGCTTTGACAGGAGGGCCGGGGAGCTGTTTTTT. V and J are TRBV7-2 and TRBJ2-2; the D call may be TRBD1 or TRBD2 (6 bases each). V was shortened by 3 bases and J by 6 bases, with 11 bases between the two germline ends. CDR1 is SGHTA, CDR2 FQGNSA, per germline. The CDR3 loop spans 14 amino acids.

This clonotype was detected many times. The V gene is TRBV5-1, the J gene TRBJ2-2; D is possibly TRBD2 (5 bases). CDR1 SGHRS and CDR2 YFSETQ come from the germline V gene. CDR3 length: 15 amino acids. V was trimmed by 4 bases and J by 4 bases, leaving 14 bases between them. The CDR3 DNA follows: TGCGCCAGCAGCCTAGAAGGACTTGTCACCGGGGAGCTGTTTTTT. Its protein product is CASSLEGLVTGELFF.

At least ten counts were recorded for this clonotype. The chain uses TRBV11-2 and TRBJ1-2; D gene ambiguous. The CDR3 covers 11 residues. CDR1 and CDR2 (germline): SGHAT, FQNNGV. V was trimmed by 5 bases and J by 9 bases, leaving 10 bases between them. The CDR3 loop is CASSAAYSYTF. CDR3 sequence (DNA): TGTGCCAGCAGCGCGGCGTATAGCTACACCTTC.

A remark on this clonotype: The conserved closing phenylalanine or tryptophan is absent in this CDR3, likely reflecting a read error. The chain combines TRBV9 with TRBJ2-1; 7 bases line up with TRBD1. This CDR3 spans 13 amino acids. Germline lookup yields CDR1 SGDLS and CDR2 YYNGEE. The V and J ends lost 4 bases and 12 bases, in that order; junction bases with no gene match: 10. CDR3 nucleotides: TGTGCCAGCAGCACTACAGGGGTGTATGTGCAGTTCTCC. This codes for CASSTTGVYVQFS.

The table lists this clonotype with many counts. This chain joins TRBV7-6 and TRBJ2-3; maybe TRBD1 (5 bases). Per germline, CDR1 SGHVS and CDR2 FNYEAQ. The CDR3 length is 16 residues. V lost 5 bases to trimming and J lost 2 bases, with 17 bases between them. The CDR3 sequence is CASSPRLTVYTDTQYF. The CDR3 nucleotides read TGTGCCAGCAGCCCCCGTTTGACAGTGTACACAGATACGCAGTATTTT.

In its sample, this clonotype was seen a few times. The chain uses TRBV10-3 and TRBJ1-3; possible D gene TRBD1, 5 bases. The CDR3 totals 12 residues. V was clipped by 8 bases and J by 1 base, with 6 bases between them. From germline, CDR1 is ENHRY and CDR2 SYGVKD. Here the CDR3 DNA reads TGTGCCATCCAGGGTTCTGGAAACACCATATATTTT. It specifies CAIQGSGNTIYF.

This clonotype was picked up many times. The chain links TRBV3-1 to TRBJ1-4; D is undetermined. From germline, CDR1 is LGHDT and CDR2 YNNKEL (reference sequence). The length of the CDR3 is 12 residues. Deletions cut 1 base from V and 8 bases from J, with 5 bases between. CDR3 coding DNA: TGTGCCAGCAGCCAAGCACTGGAAAAACTGTTTTTT. Amino acids: CASSQALEKLFF.

This clonotype counts as medium-sized. The chain joins TRBV24-1 to TRBJ2-1; TRBD2 matches 12 bases. The germline CDR1 and CDR2 sequences are KGHDR and SFDVKD. The CDR3 extends over 17 amino acids. The V gene end was trimmed by 4 bases and the J gene end by 3 bases; junction bases not matched to a gene: 6. DNA of the CDR3: TGTGCCACCAGTGACAATATACTAGCGGGGGGCTACAATGAGCAGTTCTTC. Translated, it gives CATSDNILAGGYNEQFF.

This clonotype was seen repeatedly, ten times or more. The chain has TRBV10-3 and TRBJ2-7, with D perhaps matching TRBD2 (5 bases). The CDR3 totals 15 residues. Germline loops: CDR1 ENHRY, CDR2 SYGVKD. Trimming pared 3 bases from V and 0 bases from J, leaving 12 bases between. The CDR3 bases are TGTGCCATCAGTGAATTTGGAGGCGGCTCCTACGAGCAGTACTTC. It is translated as CAISEFGGGSYEQYF.

This clonotype was recorded many times. The rearrangement uses TRBV4-1 and TRBJ2-5; TRBD2 is a possible D gene (7 bases). The CDR3 is made up of 14 amino acids. The V end was cut by 8 bases, the J end by 2 bases, with 15 bases between. Germline CDR1 reads MGHRA; CDR2 reads YSYEKL. CDR3 region: CASARGGGQETQYF. CDR3 coding DNA: TGCGCCAGCGCCCGAGGGGGGGGTCAAGAGACCCAGTACTTC.

Comment on this clonotype: A clone one base away is much larger, so this may be a read error. The chain joins TRBV14 to TRBJ1-1; D is unclear. Germline CDR1 and CDR2: SGHDN and FVKESK. The CDR3 totals 13 residues. Deletions cut 3 bases from V and 6 bases from J, with 11 bases between. This CDR3 is CASSHQLLAEAFF. CDR3 DNA sequence: TGTGCCAGCAGCCATCAGCTTCTCGCTGAAGCTTTCTTT.